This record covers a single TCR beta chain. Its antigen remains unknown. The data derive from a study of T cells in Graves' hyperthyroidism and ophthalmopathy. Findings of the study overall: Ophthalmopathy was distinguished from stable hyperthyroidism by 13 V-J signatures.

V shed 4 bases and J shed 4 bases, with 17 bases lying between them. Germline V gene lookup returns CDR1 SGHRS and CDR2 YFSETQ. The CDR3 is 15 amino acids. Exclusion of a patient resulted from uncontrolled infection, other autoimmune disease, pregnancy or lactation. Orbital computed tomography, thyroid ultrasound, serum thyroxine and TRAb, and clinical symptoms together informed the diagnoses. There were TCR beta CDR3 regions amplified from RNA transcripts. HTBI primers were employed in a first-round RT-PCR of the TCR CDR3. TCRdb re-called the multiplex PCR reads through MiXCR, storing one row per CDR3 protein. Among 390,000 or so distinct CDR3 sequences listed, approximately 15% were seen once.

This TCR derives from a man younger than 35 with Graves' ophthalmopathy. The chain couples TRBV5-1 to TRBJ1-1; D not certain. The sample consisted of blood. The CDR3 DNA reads TGCGCCAGCAGCCCCGAGTCAGGTTTTAGCACTGAAGCTTTCTTT. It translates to CASSPESGFSTEAFF.